Below are 15 T cell receptor beta chains sequenced from a single sample in a study of OX40 agonist ivuxolimab in advanced cancers. The method was immunoSEQ multiplex PCR; TCRdb's version includes in-frame clones alone and lacks a portion of them. The sample has roughly 80,000 clones, 86% seen once. Sequencing used CD4+ or CD8+ T cells sorted from blood, obtained in a trial of the OX40 agonist ivuxolimab. These receptors all stem from an adult with an advanced solid tumor such as melanoma, head and neck, liver or kidney cancer.

This clone was picked up one time. The chain employs TRBV15 and TRBJ1-4; TRBD1 matches at 9 bases. The trim removed 0 bases at V and 6 bases at J, leaving 2 bases unmatched. The germline CDR1 and CDR2 sequences are LNHNV and YYDKDF (reference sequence). The CDR3 length is 15 residues. As DNA, the CDR3 is TGTGCCACCAGCAGAGATGGGACAGGGTATGAAAAACTGTTTTTT. This translates into CATSRDGTGYEKLFF.

This clone showed up just once. The chain combines TRBV28 with TRBJ1-2, with D tentatively TRBD1 (5 bases). The CDR3 totals 13 residues. Germline loops: CDR1 MDHEN, CDR2 SYDVKM. Deletions cut 5 bases from V and 4 bases from J, with 11 bases between. In DNA, the CDR3 is TGTGCCAGCAGTCTCCCCGGGGGCTATGGCTACACCTTC. Protein product: CASSLPGGYGYTF.

The chain uses TRBV18 and TRBJ2-5, with no clear D. The CDR3 totals 13 residues. The V gene lost 0 bases and the J gene lost 4 bases, with 6 bases spanning the gap. Germline CDR1 is KGHSH and CDR2 is LQKENI. The CDR3 loop is CASSPPYRETQYF. The CDR3 DNA reads as TGTGCCAGCTCACCACCGTATCGAGAGACCCAGTACTTC.

The CDR3 sequence is CASSLSRTGGTEAFF. The CDR3 DNA sequence: TGTGCCAGCAGTTTATCCCGGACAGGGGGCACTGAAGCTTTCTTT. The chain has TRBV27 and TRBJ1-1; TRBD1 matches 10 bases. V shed 0 bases and J 4 bases; nucleotides not matched to a gene: 2. The CDR3 spans 15 residues. Germline CDR1 reads MNHEY; CDR2 reads SMNVEV (reference sequence).

V is TRBV30 and J is TRBJ1-2, with TRBD1 matching over 8 bases. V lost 0 bases and J lost 4; bases outside the gene matches: 10. Germline V gene data show CDR1 as GTSNPN and CDR2 as SVGIG (reference sequence). The CDR3 has 16 amino acids. CDR3 bases: TGTGCCTGGAGTGTTCTGGGCACAGGGGGTCCCTATGGCTACACCTTC. It yields the protein CAWSVLGTGGPYGYTF.

The chain links TRBV11-2 to TRBJ2-1; D is perhaps TRBD1 (5 bases). Germline CDR1 SGHAT, CDR2 FQNNGV. V lost 5 bases and J lost 9, with 14 bases in between. The CDR3 covers 13 residues. The DNA for the CDR3 is TGTGCCAGCAGCCCCAGGGTCACAAGTGAGCAGTTCTTC. Protein: CASSPRVTSEQFF.

This clone was recorded once. This chain joins TRBV18 and TRBJ2-7, with 8 bases that match TRBD1. Germline V gene lookup returns CDR1 KGHSH and CDR2 LQKENI. The CDR3 covers 15 residues. J was trimmed by 0 bases and V by 4 bases; bases with no gene match: 5. The CDR3 protein is CASSHSGQDSYEQYF. The CDR3 coding sequence is TGTGCCAGCTCACACTCGGGACAGGACTCCTACGAGCAGTACTTC.

The chain recombines TRBV30 with TRBJ2-2, with a tentative D call TRBD2 (5 bases). Germline V gene data show CDR1 as GTSNPN and CDR2 as SVGIG (reference sequence). V gave up 3 bases and J gave up 5 bases, with 16 bases separating them. The CDR3 spans 15 residues. CDR3 residues: CAWREVRRRTGELFF. CDR3 nucleotide sequence: TGTGCCTGGAGGGAGGTGAGACGACGAACCGGGGAGCTGTTTTTT.

This sequence joins TRBV7-3 and TRBJ2-2, with TRBD2 identical over 7 bases. The length of the CDR3 is 14 residues. V lost 8 bases and J lost 1; bases outside the gene matches: 4. The V gene's germline CDR1 is SGHTA and CDR2 FQGTGA. CDR3 in amino acids: CASRGGGNTGELFF. CDR3 in DNA: TGTGCCAGCCGTGGGGGGGGGAACACCGGGGAGCTGTTTTTT.

The chain carries TRBV6-6 and TRBJ2-7; D is unresolved. The CDR3 sequence is 13 residues long. Germline V gives CDR1 MNHNY, CDR2 SVGAGI (reference sequence). The V gene lost 2 bases and the J gene lost 2 bases, with 7 bases spanning the gap. In DNA, the CDR3 is TGTGCCAGCAGTTACGGAGAGACCTACGAGCAGTACTTC. This sequence encodes CASSYGETYEQYF.

V and J are TRBV11-3 and TRBJ2-2, with D possibly matching TRBD2 (5 bases). The CDR3 length is 16 residues. V lost 5 bases and J lost 4, with 17 bases in between. Germline CDR1 and CDR2: SGHNT and YENEEA. CDR3 coding DNA: TGTGCCAGCAGCGGCCCGGGAAGAGGGAGCACCGGGGAGCTGTTTTTT. It specifies CASSGPGRGSTGELFF.

The chain recombines TRBV7-3 with TRBJ2-2, with D unresolved. Germline V lookup: CDR1 SGHTA, CDR2 FQGTGA. Trimming removed 2 bases at V and 7 bases at J, with 8 bases between. This CDR3 spans 13 amino acids. The DNA of the CDR3 is TGTGCCAGCAGCTTAGGGCCGGGCGGGGAGCTGTTTTTT. It codes for CASSLGPGGELFF.

This clone was seen a single time. The junction differs from germline at one of its ends, possibly a read error. The chain employs TRBV6-8 and TRBJ2-6, with 8 bases lining up with TRBD1. From germline, CDR1 is MNHGY and CDR2 SAAAGT. CDR3 length: 17 amino acids. CDR3 DNA: TGTGCCAGCACTTACCGGCAGGGGGCGCGAGGGGCCAACGTCCTGACTTTC. Translation gives CASTYRQGARGANVLTF.

The chain joins TRBV5-1 to TRBJ2-1; TRBD2 aligns across 12 bases. V shed 1 base and J 7 bases; nucleotides not matched to a gene: 6. Germline lookup yields CDR1 SGHRS and CDR2 YFSETQ. The CDR3 runs 16 residues. The CDR3: CASSLLAGGPTNEQFF. The CDR3 DNA sequence: TGCGCCAGCAGCTTGCTAGCGGGAGGGCCGACTAATGAGCAGTTCTTC.

The chain combines TRBV21-1 with TRBJ2-5. TRBV21-1 is labeled a pseudogene. This CDR3 region has 14 residues. The chain's CDR3 is CASSKAGKEETQYF. CDR3 bases: TGTGCCAGCAGCAAAGCGGGCAAGGAGGAGACCCAGTACTTC.